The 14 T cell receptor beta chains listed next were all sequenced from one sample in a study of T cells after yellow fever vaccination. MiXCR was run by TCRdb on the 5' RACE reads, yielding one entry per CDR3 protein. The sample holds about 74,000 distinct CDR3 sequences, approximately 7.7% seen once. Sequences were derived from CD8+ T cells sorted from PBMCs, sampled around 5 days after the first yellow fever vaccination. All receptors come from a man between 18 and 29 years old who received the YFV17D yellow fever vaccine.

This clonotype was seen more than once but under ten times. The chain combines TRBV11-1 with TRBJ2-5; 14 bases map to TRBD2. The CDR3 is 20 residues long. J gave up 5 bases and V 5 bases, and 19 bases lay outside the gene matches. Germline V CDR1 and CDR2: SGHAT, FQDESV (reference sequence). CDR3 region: CASSTVRTSGGSFERETQYF. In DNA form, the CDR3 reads TGTGCCAGCAGCACCGTTCGGACTAGCGGGGGGTCCTTTGAGCGGGAGACCCAGTACTTC.

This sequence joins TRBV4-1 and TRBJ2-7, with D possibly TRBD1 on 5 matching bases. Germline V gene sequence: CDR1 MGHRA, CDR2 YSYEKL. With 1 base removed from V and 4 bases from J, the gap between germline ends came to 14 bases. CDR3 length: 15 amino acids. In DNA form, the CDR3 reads TGCGCCAGCAGCCAAGCCCCGGACACCATATACGAGCAGTACGTC. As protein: CASSQAPDTIYEQYV.

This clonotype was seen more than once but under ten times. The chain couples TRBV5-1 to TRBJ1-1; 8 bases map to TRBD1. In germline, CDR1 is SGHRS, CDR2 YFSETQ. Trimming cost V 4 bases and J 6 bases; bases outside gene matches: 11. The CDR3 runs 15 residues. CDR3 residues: CASSGRAGGESEAFF. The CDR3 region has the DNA TGCGCCAGCAGCGGTCGTGCAGGGGGCGAATCTGAAGCTTTCTTT.

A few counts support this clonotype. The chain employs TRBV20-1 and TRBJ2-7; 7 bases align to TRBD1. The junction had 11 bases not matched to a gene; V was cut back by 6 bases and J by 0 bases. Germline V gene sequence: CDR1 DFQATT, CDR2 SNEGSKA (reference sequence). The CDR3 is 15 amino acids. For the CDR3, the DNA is TGCAGTGCCATCGACGGGCAGGGGGACTCCTACGAGCAGTACTTC. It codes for CSAIDGQGDSYEQYF.

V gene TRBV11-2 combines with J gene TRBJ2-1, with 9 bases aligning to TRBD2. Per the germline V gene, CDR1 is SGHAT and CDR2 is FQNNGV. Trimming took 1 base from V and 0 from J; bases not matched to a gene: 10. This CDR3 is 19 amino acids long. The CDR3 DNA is TGTGCCAGCAGCTTAGTCGGCGGGGGGGCCATTCTCTCCTACAATGAGCAGTTCTTC. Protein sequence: CASSLVGGGAILSYNEQFF.

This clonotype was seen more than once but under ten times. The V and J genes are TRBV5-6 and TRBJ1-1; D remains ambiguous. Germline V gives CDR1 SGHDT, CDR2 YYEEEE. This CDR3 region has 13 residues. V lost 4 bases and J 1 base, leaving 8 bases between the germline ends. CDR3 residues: CASSLMRNTEAFF. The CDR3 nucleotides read TGTGCCAGCAGCCTGATGAGGAACACTGAAGCTTTCTTT.

Here the CDR3 reads CASSESDGPRETQYF. CDR3 sequence (DNA): TGTGCCAGCAGTGAATCGGATGGGCCCCGAGAGACCCAGTACTTC. This rearrangement joins TRBV25-1 to TRBJ2-5; D ambiguous. Per the germline V gene, CDR1 is MGHDK and CDR2 is SYGVNS. With 1 base removed from V and 4 bases from J, the gap between germline ends came to 13 bases. This CDR3 has 15 residues.

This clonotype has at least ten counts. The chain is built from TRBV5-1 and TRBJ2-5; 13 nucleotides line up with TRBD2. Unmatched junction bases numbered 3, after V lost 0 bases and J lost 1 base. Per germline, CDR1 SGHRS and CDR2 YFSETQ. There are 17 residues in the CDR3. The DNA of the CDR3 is TGCGCCAGCAGCTTGGGACTAGCGGGGGGATTCCAAGAGACCCAGTACTTC. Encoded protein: CASSLGLAGGFQETQYF.

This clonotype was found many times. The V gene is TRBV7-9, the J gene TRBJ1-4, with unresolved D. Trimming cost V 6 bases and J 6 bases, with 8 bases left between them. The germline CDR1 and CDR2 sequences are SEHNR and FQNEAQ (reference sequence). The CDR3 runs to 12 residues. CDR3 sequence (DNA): TGTGCCAGCAGTCTTGCCGATGAAAAACTGTTTTTT. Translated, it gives CASSLADEKLFF.

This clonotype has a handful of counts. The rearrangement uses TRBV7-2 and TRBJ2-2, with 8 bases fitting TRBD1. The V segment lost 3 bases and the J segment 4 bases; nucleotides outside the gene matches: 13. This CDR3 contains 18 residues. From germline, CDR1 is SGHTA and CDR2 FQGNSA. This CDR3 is CASSFSPLTGVPTGELFF. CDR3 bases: TGTGCCAGCAGCTTTTCGCCCTTGACAGGGGTACCCACCGGGGAGCTGTTTTTT.

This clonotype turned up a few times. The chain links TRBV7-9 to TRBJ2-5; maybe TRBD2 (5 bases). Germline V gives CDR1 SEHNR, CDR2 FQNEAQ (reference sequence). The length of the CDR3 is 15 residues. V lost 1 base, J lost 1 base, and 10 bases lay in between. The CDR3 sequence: CASSLGPDSQETQYF. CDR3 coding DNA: TGTGCCAGCAGCTTAGGCCCGGACTCCCAAGAGACCCAGTACTTC.

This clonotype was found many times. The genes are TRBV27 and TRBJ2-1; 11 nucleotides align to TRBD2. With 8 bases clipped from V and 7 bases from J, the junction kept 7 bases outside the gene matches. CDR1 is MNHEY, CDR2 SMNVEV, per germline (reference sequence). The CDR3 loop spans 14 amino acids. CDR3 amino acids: CASSGTSGRNEQFF. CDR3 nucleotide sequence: TGTGCCAGCTCCGGGACTAGCGGAAGGAATGAGCAGTTCTTC.

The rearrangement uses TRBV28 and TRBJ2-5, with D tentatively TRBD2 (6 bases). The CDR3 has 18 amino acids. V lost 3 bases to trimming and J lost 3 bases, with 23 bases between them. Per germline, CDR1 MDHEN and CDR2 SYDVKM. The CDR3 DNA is TGTGCCAGCAGTTTTCCTAGGGGTTCGGGGGAAATTGAAGAGACCCAGTACTTC. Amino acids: CASSFPRGSGEIEETQYF.

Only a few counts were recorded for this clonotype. The CDR3 sequence: CASRSGGPPFNEQFF. In nucleotides, the CDR3 is TGTGCCAGCAGGAGCGGGGGCCCTCCATTTAATGAGCAGTTCTTC. The chain recombines TRBV12-3 or TRBV12-4 with TRBJ2-1, with TRBD2 matching over 8 bases. The CDR3 runs 15 residues. After removal of 6 bases from V and 7 bases from J, the junction contained 11 bases not matched to a gene.